This T cell receptor beta chain comes out of a study of shared clonotypes between healthy human individuals. This clone has at least ten counts. With 0 bases clipped from V and 1 base from J, the junction kept 4 bases outside the gene matches. The CDR3 is 17 amino acids. The germline CDR1 and CDR2 sequences are LGHNA and YNFKEQ. The protocol was immunoSEQ multiplex PCR, while the TCRdb copy is restricted to in-frame clones and leaves out a portion. The sample contains about 500,000 clones, 75% to 80% of which appear only once. The sequencing input was PBMCs. The clonotype comes from a woman aged 40 to 50 in good health. Some clones in this sample may be carry-over from other donors' samples. The chain combines TRBV4-2 with TRBJ2-7; 12 bases map to TRBD2. CDR3: CASSQEGLAGRSYEQYF. The CDR3 DNA follows: TGTGCCAGCAGCCAAGAAGGACTAGCGGGAAGGTCCTACGAGCAGTACTTC.